These T cell receptor beta chains were read from a single sample in a study of T-cell reconstitution after alpha-beta-depleted transplantation in children. TCRdb used MiXCR to reprocess the PCR reads, holding one entry per CDR3 protein. The sample contains about 610,000 distinct CDR3 sequences, more than 9% of which appear only once. The sample consisted of PBMCs from the stem cell graft donor, taken from the stem cell graft. These receptors were obtained from a human donor who donated a stem cell graft to a child with acute myeloid leukemia. Both conserved end residues are part of each CDR3.

TRBJ1-1,TRBV5-1,CASSLLPGTGTEAFF
TRBJ1-1,TRBV5-8,CASGGTGPNTEAFF
TRBJ2-7,TRBV7-9,CASSRGGSYEQYF
TRBJ1-4,TRBV20-1,CSAMVTGTNEKLFF
TRBJ1-3,TRBV20-1,CSAWAGSGNTIYF
TRBJ1-1,TRBV5-1,CASSLIEAGRMNTEAFF
TRBJ1-4,TRBV4-3,CASSPGGYNEKLFF
TRBJ1-6,TRBV20-1,CSARVSRGRNSPLHF
TRBJ2-7,TRBV28,CASSEYSGRSSYEQYF
TRBJ2-3,TRBV7-2,CASSLGGGGMRTQYF
TRBJ1-2,TRBV2,CASSTGDGYGYTF
TRBJ2-5,TRBV7-6,CASSLRVAGGASGETQYF
TRBJ2-1,TRBV10-3,CAINGLAGEINEQFF
TRBJ2-2,TRBV4-2,CASSQVVISEKAGPGELFF